The 21 T cell receptor beta chains below all came from one sample that was sequenced in a study of T cell responses to AZD1222 COVID-19 vaccine (dated by TCRdb to about 2021). In light of the paper, this sample's time point label describes: baseline before first vaccination. The library was produced with the immunoSEQ multiplex PCR assay. The table comes from immuneACCESS by way of TCRdb, which keeps in-frame sequences with V and J called. Part of the clones is missing from these tables; in studies checked, under half for an unresolved V gene and the rest for unknown reasons. Recorded for this sample are 130,000 or so clones; roughly 84% of them occurred a single time. The ten largest clones capture roughly 12% of the sample. The source was peripheral blood, collected on day 0 of AZD1222 vaccination. Receptor source: an adult in good health.

This clone has just one count. The chain joins TRBV21-1 to TRBJ1-1; the table gives TRBD1 as D, unverified against the DNA. TRBV21-1 is designated a pseudogene. This CDR3 has 18 residues. CDR3 DNA: TGTGCCAGCAGCAAAAAGGGGACAGGGTCGATAAAGAACACTGAAGCTTTCTTT. Translation gives CASSKKGTGSIKNTEAFF.

J is TRBJ2-3 and V is TRBV7-6; TRBD2 matches at 12 bases. This CDR3 is 16 amino acids long. CDR1 and CDR2 from the germline V gene are SGHVS and FNYEAQ. The V and J ends lost 1 base and 6 bases, in that order; junction bases with no gene match: 5. The DNA for the CDR3 is TGTGCCAGCAGCTTAGTACTAGCGGGAGGCCGGGATACGCAGTATTTT. This sequence encodes CASSLVLAGGRDTQYF.

The gene calls are TRBV9 and TRBJ2-2; a weak D match, TRBD1 (7 bases). Germline V gene sequence: CDR1 SGDLS, CDR2 YYNGEE. This CDR3 contains 17 residues. The ends were cut back, 1 base at V and 3 bases at J, with 16 bases in the middle. This chain's CDR3 is CASSVSQGGEHTGELFF. DNA of the CDR3: TGTGCCAGCAGCGTATCCCAGGGGGGAGAGCACACCGGGGAGCTGTTTTTT.

Remarks on this clone: This sample also contains other DNA sequences that code for the same CDR3. CDR3 DNA: TGTGCCAGTAGTATAGGGGGTAGTCAGCCCCAGCATTTT. It encodes CASSIGGSQPQHF. The J gene is TRBJ1-5, the V gene TRBV19; the D is unclear. The CDR3 sequence is 13 residues long. The germline gives CDR1 LNHDA, CDR2 SQIVND (reference sequence). The V end was cut by 1 base, the J end by 6 bases, with 7 bases between.

The V gene is TRBV28, the J gene TRBJ1-5; D uncertain. This CDR3 has 15 amino acids. Deletions cut 5 bases from V and 3 bases from J, with 14 bases between. Germline V lookup: CDR1 MDHEN, CDR2 SYDVKM. CDR3 loop: CASSRAGGYNQPQHF. CDR3 coding DNA: TGTGCCAGCAGTCGTGCCGGCGGATACAATCAGCCCCAGCATTTT.

V is TRBV5-4 and J is TRBJ1-2, with 8 nucleotides matching TRBD1. In germline, CDR1 is SGHNT, CDR2 YYREEE (reference sequence). Trimming cost V 0 bases and J 2 bases; bases outside gene matches: 9. The length of the CDR3 is 17 residues. CDR3 sequence (DNA): TGTGCCAGCAGCTTGGAACGGACAGGGTTTGGGAACTATGGCTACACCTTC. It specifies CASSLERTGFGNYGYTF.

The chain is built from TRBV28 and TRBJ2-7; TRBD2 aligns across 10 bases. CDR1 and CDR2 from the germline V gene are MDHEN and SYDVKM. The J segment lost 4 bases and the V segment lost 5 bases, leaving 8 bases of the junction unmatched. The CDR3 runs 15 residues. The CDR3 loop is CASSAPASGSYEQYF. In DNA form, the CDR3 reads TGTGCCAGCAGTGCCCCGGCTAGCGGGAGTTACGAGCAGTACTTC.

This clone was counted a few times. The gene calls are TRBV7-8 and TRBJ1-6, with D perhaps TRBD1 (6 bases). V gave up 5 bases and J gave up 6 bases, with 20 bases separating them. The germline V gene encodes CDR1 SGHVS and CDR2 FQNEAQ. This CDR3 is 17 amino acids long. In DNA, the CDR3 is TGTGCCAGCAGCCTACGAAGGACAGTGGATCCTAATTCACCCCTCCACTTT. Encoded protein: CASSLRRTVDPNSPLHF.

The DNA for the CDR3 is TGTGCCAGCAGCTTGTATGACTCTCCCTCCGGGGAGCTGTTTTTT. Its protein product is CASSLYDSPSGELFF. V is TRBV5-5 and J is TRBJ2-2; D remains ambiguous. The CDR3 totals 15 residues. Trimming took 1 base from V and 6 from J, leaving 13 bases between them. Germline V lookup: CDR1 SGHKS, CDR2 YYEKEE (reference sequence). Supplemented by reference TRBV5-5 and TRBJ2-2, the full variable domain reads DAGVTQSPTHLIKTRGQQVTLRCSPISGHKSVSWYQQVLGQGPQFIFQYYEKEERGRGNFPDRFSARQFPNYSSELNVNALLLGDSALYLCASSLYDSPSGELFFGEGSRLTVL.

The CDR3 nucleotides read TGTGCCAGCAGCCACGGACAGGCCTACGAGCAGTACTTC. Protein sequence: CASSHGQAYEQYF. V is TRBV6-6 and J is TRBJ2-7; TRBD1 matches 7 bases. The CDR3 contains 13 residues. Germline CDR1 MNHNY, CDR2 SVGAGI (reference sequence). J gave up 2 bases and V 6 bases, and 4 bases lay outside the gene matches.

The rearrangement joins TRBV27 to TRBJ2-5, with D unresolved. The CDR3 loop spans 14 amino acids. Per germline, CDR1 MNHEY and CDR2 SMNVEV (reference sequence). V lost 6 bases, J lost 0 bases, and 11 bases lay in between. This chain's CDR3 is CASRTRAYQETQYF. CDR3 nucleotides: TGTGCCAGCAGGACAAGGGCTTACCAAGAGACCCAGTACTTC.

The V call is TRBV27, the J call TRBJ1-5; TRBD1 agrees at 7 bases. The CDR3 covers 14 residues. From germline, CDR1 is MNHEY and CDR2 SMNVEV (reference sequence). Unmatched junction bases numbered 7, after V lost 5 bases and J lost 6 bases. CDR3 sequence: CASSPRGTGQPQHF. The DNA for the CDR3 is TGTGCCAGCAGTCCCAGGGGGACGGGTCAGCCCCAGCATTTT.

This clone was counted only a few times. The chain joins TRBV4-1 to TRBJ1-6; D unclear. V was cut by 0 bases and J by 9 bases, with 15 bases left in between. Germline V gene data show CDR1 as MGHRA and CDR2 as YSYEKL. The CDR3 runs to 16 residues. The CDR3: CASSQELQQTGSPLHF. Written as DNA, the CDR3 is TGCGCCAGCAGCCAAGAACTTCAACAGACGGGTTCACCCCTCCACTTT.

This clone was detected only once. The chain is built from TRBV24-1 and TRBJ1-1; TRBD1 might be the D (5 bases). Per germline, CDR1 KGHDR and CDR2 SFDVKD. The CDR3 has 12 residues. The germline V and J ends were trimmed by 9 bases and 3 bases, with 10 bases remaining between them. CDR3: CATRGGDTEAFF. The CDR3 DNA follows: TGTGCCACCCGGGGGGGGGACACTGAAGCTTTCTTT.

V usage is TRBV7-2 and J usage is TRBJ1-2; D is ambiguous. The V end was cut by 0 bases, the J end by 4 bases, with 9 bases between. The CDR3 has 14 amino acids. The germline CDR1 and CDR2 sequences are SGHTA and FQGNSA. This CDR3 is CASSLAGYAYGYTF. CDR3 nucleotide sequence: TGTGCCAGCAGCTTAGCGGGTTACGCCTATGGCTACACCTTC.

This sequence joins TRBV2 and TRBJ1-5; the D is unclear. Per germline, CDR1 SNHLY and CDR2 FYNNEI. Trimming left V 7 bases short and J 0 bases short, with 7 bases between. The CDR3 consists of 13 residues. CDR3 nucleotide sequence: TGTGCCAGCACGGTAGATAGCAATCAGCCCCAGCATTTT. It translates to CASTVDSNQPQHF.

The V gene is TRBV30, the J gene TRBJ1-2; D is undetermined. The length of the CDR3 is 12 residues. Per the germline V gene, CDR1 is GTSNPN and CDR2 is SVGIG (reference sequence). Trimming removed 4 bases from V and 6 bases from J, with 12 bases in between. Here the CDR3 DNA reads TGTGCCTGGACCTCTACCCATAATGGCTACACCTTC. It translates to CAWTSTHNGYTF. Full variable domain (remainder filled in from reference TRBV30 and TRBJ1-2): SQTIHQWPATLVQPVGSPLSLECTVEGTSNPNLYWYRQAAGRGLQLLFYSVGIGQISSEVPQNLSASRPQDRQFILSSKKLLLSDSGFYLCAWTSTHNGYTFGSGTRLTVV.

This clone was seen only a few times. CDR3 sequence: CASSELAGAVDTQYF. CDR3 nucleotides: TGTGCCAGCAGTGAACTAGCGGGGGCGGTAGATACGCAGTATTTT. The V and J genes are TRBV6-1 and TRBJ2-3, with TRBD2 matching over 10 bases. The trim removed 2 bases at V and 5 bases at J, leaving 4 bases unmatched. There are 15 residues in the CDR3. Germline V CDR1 and CDR2: MNHNS, SASEGT.

The V gene is TRBV10-2, the J gene TRBJ1-4, with D possibly being TRBD1 (6 bases). Germline CDR1 WSHSY, CDR2 SAAADI. Between the trimmed V and J ends, which lost 8 bases and 0 bases, there was a span of 10 bases. This CDR3 is 14 amino acids long. CDR3 loop: CASSEGATNEKLFF. CDR3 sequence (DNA): TGCGCCAGCTCGGAGGGGGCAACTAATGAAAAACTGTTTTTT.

CDR3 residues: CASSPRAGSNTEAFF. The CDR3 DNA follows: TGTGCCAGCAGCCCCAGGGCGGGTTCGAACACTGAAGCTTTCTTT. The chain has TRBV3-1 (or the pseudogene TRBV3-2) and TRBJ1-1, with D perhaps TRBD1 (5 bases). From germline, CDR1 is LGHDT and CDR2 YNNKEL (reference sequence). The CDR3 loop spans 15 amino acids. The ends were cut back, 4 bases at V and 1 base at J, with 13 bases in the middle.

The J gene is TRBJ1-1, the V gene TRBV5-4, with D perhaps TRBD1 (6 bases). This CDR3 has 15 residues. The V and J ends lost 0 bases and 4 bases respectively, with 13 bases between them. Germline CDR1 is SGHNT and CDR2 is YYREEE (reference sequence). In DNA form, the CDR3 reads TGTGCCAGCAGCTTGGGGGGGCCAGGCGGCACTGAAGCTTTCTTT. The encoded protein is CASSLGGPGGTEAFF.